This T cell receptor (beta chain) was sequenced in a study of glioma-infiltrating T cells. Overall study results and limits: Only very few CDR3 sequences appeared in both tissue and blood. Non-neoplastic patients had below-expected tissue-blood divergence, while all gliomas exceeded expectation.

Amplification of TCR alpha and beta CDR3 regions from RNA used iRepertoire nested multiplex PCR. TCRdb called the multiplex PCR reads again in MiXCR, with one record for every CDR3 protein. The data show about 93,000 distinct CDR3 sequences, 35% to 45% seen once. This clonotype was recorded many times. The antigen is unknown. Germline CDR1 reads LNHNV; CDR2 reads YYDKDF (reference sequence). The CDR3 consists of 15 residues. V lost 4 bases to trimming and J lost 4 bases, with 17 bases between them. The chain couples TRBV15 to TRBJ2-7, with D perhaps matching TRBD1 (5 bases). The sample was glioma tissue, nonneoplastic brain tissue, or PBMCs (not recorded which). The clonotype was recovered from a human donor with low-grade glioma or glioblastoma, undergoing nonglioma brain surgery, or in good health (not recorded which). The CDR3 bases are TGTGCCACCAGCACCAGGGTGTCCCTCTCGTACGAGCAGTACTTC. It is translated as CATSTRVSLSYEQYF.